Below, 15 T cell receptor beta chains from the same sample are listed, as sequenced in a study of CD8+ T cells in alopecia areata. Treatment: oral pan-JAK inhibitor, 5-10 mg twice daily. RNA was isolated and reverse transcribed to cDNA, the sequencing template. This table comes from immunoSEQ multiplex PCR, and its TCRdb copy is limited to in-frame clones, with some not included. Of 110,000 to 150,000 clones in the sample, roughly 86% are singletons; the top ten hold 13%. The material was CD8+ T cells sorted from blood, obtained at week 4, from a patient treated with tofacitinib. The source is a human donor with alopecia areata.

Written as DNA, the CDR3 is TGTGCCAGCATCGAATCCATCAATGAGCAGTTCTTC. Translated: CASIESINEQFF. This rearrangement joins TRBV6-1 to TRBJ2-1; D not resolved. The CDR3 loop spans 12 amino acids. Trimming shortened V by 7 bases and J by 6 bases, and 10 bases separated the two germline ends. The germline gives CDR1 MNHNS, CDR2 SASEGT.

The rearrangement joins TRBV27 to TRBJ2-1; 9 bases agree with TRBD2. Germline CDR1 and CDR2: MNHEY and SMNVEV (reference sequence). J gave up 7 bases and V 7 bases, and 2 bases lay outside the gene matches. This CDR3 comprises 12 residues. CDR3 in DNA: TGTGCCAGCATGAGCGGGAGGAATGAGCAGTTCTTC. Its protein product is CASMSGRNEQFF.

V gene TRBV30 combines with J gene TRBJ2-7; maybe TRBD2 (6 bases). The CDR3 runs to 14 residues. Trimming stripped 2 bases from V and 2 bases from J, with 13 bases between. The germline gives CDR1 GTSNPN, CDR2 SVGIG (reference sequence). This chain's CDR3 is CAWSPGDHTYEQYF. Here the CDR3 DNA reads TGTGCCTGGAGTCCGGGGGATCACACCTACGAGCAGTACTTC.

This chain joins TRBV6-5 and TRBJ1-6; unclear D gene. The ends were cut back, 6 bases at V and 12 bases at J, with 12 bases in the middle. The germline CDR1 and CDR2 sequences are MNHEY and SVGAGI. CDR3 length: 12 residues. CDR3 protein: CASRGMNQPLHF. The CDR3 DNA reads TGTGCCAGCAGGGGTATGAATCAACCCCTCCACTTT.

The J gene is TRBJ2-7, the V gene TRBV27; possible D gene TRBD1, 6 bases. The CDR3 has 14 residues. CDR1 MNHEY and CDR2 SMNVEV come from the germline V gene (reference sequence). The germline V and J ends were trimmed by 6 bases and 5 bases, with 17 bases remaining between them. CDR3 coding DNA: TGTGCCAGCAGCCCCTTGGACAGAAGGAACGAGCAGTACTTC. Protein product: CASSPLDRRNEQYF.

The V call is TRBV7-9, the J call TRBJ2-7, with D uncertain. CDR3 length: 15 residues. V was pared by 1 base and J by 7 bases, with 17 bases between. From germline, CDR1 is SEHNR and CDR2 FQNEAQ (reference sequence). The CDR3 DNA reads TGTGCCAGCAGCTTAGATTTTGGGGATTATGGAGAGCAGTACTTC. Amino acids: CASSLDFGDYGEQYF.

This chain uses TRBV30 with TRBJ2-1, with TRBD2 identical over 7 bases. Germline V lookup: CDR1 GTSNPN, CDR2 SVGIG (reference sequence). This CDR3 comprises 16 residues. V lost 1 base and J lost 9; bases outside the gene matches: 15. This CDR3 reads CAWSGGGGPVGGEQFF. The CDR3, as DNA: TGTGCCTGGAGTGGTGGGGGAGGGCCTGTTGGTGGTGAGCAGTTCTTC.

The rearrangement uses TRBV27 and TRBJ1-5, with D tentatively TRBD1 (5 bases). Germline V gives CDR1 MNHEY, CDR2 SMNVEV (reference sequence). V dropped 6 bases and J dropped 6 bases, with 15 bases sitting between them. This CDR3 has 14 residues. This CDR3 reads CASSPSEGLQPQHF. CDR3 DNA sequence: TGTGCCAGCAGCCCCTCTGAGGGGCTTCAGCCCCAGCATTTT.

This clone was seen a handful of times. The gene calls are TRBV27 and TRBJ2-7; no firm D call. Trimming stripped 2 bases from V and 2 bases from J, with 13 bases between. The CDR3 runs to 15 residues. Germline V gene lookup returns CDR1 MNHEY and CDR2 SMNVEV (reference sequence). Here the CDR3 DNA reads TGTGCCAGCAGTTTAAGCCCCTATATAACCTACGAGCAGTACTTC. It encodes CASSLSPYITYEQYF.

The chain couples TRBV29-1 to TRBJ1-2; 7 bases are shared with TRBD1. Unmatched junction bases numbered 6, after V lost 5 bases and J lost 0 bases. Germline CDR1 is SQVTM and CDR2 is ANQGSEA. The CDR3 is made up of 14 amino acids. The CDR3 reads CSVTTGDSNYGYTF. The CDR3, as DNA: TGCAGCGTTACAACAGGGGATTCTAACTATGGCTACACCTTC.

The genes are TRBV6-1 and TRBJ2-3; TRBD1 matches 8 bases. This CDR3 contains 17 residues. CDR1 MNHNS and CDR2 SASEGT come from the germline V gene. J lost 1 base, V lost 4 bases, and 10 bases had no gene match. CDR3 DNA: TGTGCCAGCAGTGGGACAGGGATTTTAGTCGGCACAGATACGCAGTATTTT. It is translated as CASSGTGILVGTDTQYF.

The V call is TRBV29-1, the J call TRBJ2-3, with TRBD2 identical over 11 bases. The germline CDR1 and CDR2 sequences are SQVTM and ANQGSEA. Germline trimming cut 8 bases from V and 2 bases from J; bases unmatched to any gene: 12. CDR3 length: 16 residues. CDR3 in amino acids: CSLMLTSGATTDTQYF. CDR3 nucleotide sequence: TGCAGCCTCATGTTGACTAGCGGGGCTACCACAGATACGCAGTATTTT.

The rearrangement links TRBV29-1 to TRBJ2-7; tentative D call: TRBD1 (6 bases). Trimming removed 4 bases at V and 3 bases at J, with 16 bases between. There are 14 residues in the CDR3. Germline V gene lookup returns CDR1 SQVTM and CDR2 ANQGSEA. Here the CDR3 reads CSVVFMGRGYEQYF. The DNA for the CDR3 is TGCAGCGTTGTTTTTATGGGCAGGGGCTACGAGCAGTACTTC.

V usage is TRBV7-6 and J usage is TRBJ2-2; unclear D gene. Germline V gives CDR1 SGHVS, CDR2 FNYEAQ. This CDR3 comprises 13 residues. V gave up 2 bases and J gave up 6 bases, with 7 bases separating them. Written as DNA, the CDR3 is TGTGCCAGCAGCTTATCAGGAGCCGGGGAGCTGTTTTTT. As protein: CASSLSGAGELFF.

The chain has TRBV27 and TRBJ2-3; D is undetermined. Germline V CDR1 and CDR2: MNHEY, SMNVEV (reference sequence). The CDR3 covers 15 residues. Trimming removed 0 bases at V and 2 bases at J, with 9 bases between. The CDR3 protein is CASSLSAGPTDTQYF. DNA of the CDR3: TGTGCCAGCAGTTTATCAGCCGGGCCCACAGATACGCAGTATTTT.